This is a list of T cell receptor beta chains from one sample in a study of PD-L1 blockade in urothelial cancer. The table came from immunoSEQ multiplex PCR; TCRdb's copy has only in-frame clones and leaves some out. This sample carries 35,000 or so clones, approximately 80% of them seen once, and the ten largest clones take 10% to 13%. The source was PBMCs, collected around atezolizumab (anti-PD-L1) treatment. The receptors were gathered from a middle-aged man with urothelial cancer. CDR3s include the opening cysteine and the closing phenylalanine or tryptophan. A D gene is named only where the DNA matches it firmly. Clone size is given for some rows only: seen once, a few or many times, or a class if the clone is expanded.

j_call | d_call | clone_size | v_call | cdr3_aa | cdr3_nt
TRBJ2-1 | TRBD2 | - | TRBV5-1 | CASSSILAGGDNEQFF | TGCGCCAGCAGTAGTATCCTAGCGGGAGGGGACAATGAGCAGTTCTTC
TRBJ2-1 | TRBD2 | - | TRBV10-1 | CASSDGTRGQGEQFF | TGCGCCAGCAGTGATGGGACTAGAGGACAAGGGGAGCAGTTCTTC
TRBJ1-2 | - | - | TRBV20-1 | CSARDLVGYTF | TGCAGTGCTAGAGACTTAGTTGGCTACACCTTC
TRBJ2-1 | TRBD1 | - | TRBV19 | CASSVRDSSYNEQFF | TGTGCCAGTAGTGTCCGGGACAGCTCCTACAATGAGCAGTTCTTC
TRBJ2-3 | - | - | TRBV14 | CASSRAGTDTQYF | TGTGCCAGCAGCCGTGCAGGCACAGATACGCAGTATTTT
TRBJ1-2 | TRBD1 | - | TRBV10-3 | CATLSQGNYGYTF | TGTGCCACCCTCTCACAGGGGAACTATGGCTACACCTTC
TRBJ1-4 | - | few | TRBV7-2 | CASRQGGSEKLFF | TGTGCCAGCAGACAGGGCGGGAGTGAAAAACTGTTTTTT
TRBJ2-7 | - | once | TRBV7-6 | CASSLADSYEQYF | TGTGCCAGCAGCTTGGCGGATTCCTACGAGCAGTACTTC
TRBJ1-1 | - | - | TRBV20-1 | CSHRVNTEAFF | TGCAGCCACAGGGTGAACACTGAAGCTTTCTTT
TRBJ1-4 | TRBD1 | - | TRBV19 | CASSPSGGVNEKLFF | TGTGCCAGTAGTCCCTCAGGGGGAGTTAATGAAAAACTGTTTTTT
TRBJ1-1 | - | - | TRBV5-8 | CASNFGGDTEAFF | TGTGCCAGCAACTTTGGAGGGGACACTGAAGCTTTCTTT
TRBJ2-5 | TRBD2 | - | TRBV6-7 | CASSYSSAASGWGPEETQYF | TGTGCCAGCAGTTACTCGAGTGCAGCTAGCGGGTGGGGCCCTGAAGAGACCCAGTACTTC
TRBJ1-2 | - | medium-sized | TRBV20-1 | CSAMGSNGYTF | TGCAGTGCTATGGGCAGTAATGGCTACACCTTC
TRBJ2-5 | TRBD1 | few | TRBV10-2 | CASSGPTGQETQYF | TGCGCCAGCAGTGGTCCGACAGGGCAAGAGACCCAGTACTTC
TRBJ1-1 | - | - | TRBV14 | CASSRMTGTEAFF | TGTGCCAGCAGCCGAATGACTGGGACTGAAGCTTTCTTT
TRBJ2-7 | TRBD2 | - | TRBV25-1 | CASSDESEAGVGYEQYF | TGTGCCAGCAGTGACGAATCCGAGGCGGGGGTGGGCTACGAGCAGTACTTC
TRBJ1-2 | - | - | TRBV29-1 | CSVGDGYTF | TGCAGCGTTGGCGATGGCTACACCTTC
TRBJ2-3 | TRBD1 | - | TRBV18 | CASSHRTGATDTQYF | TGTGCCAGCTCACACCGGACAGGGGCCACAGATACGCAGTATTTT
TRBJ2-7 | TRBD2 | - | TRBV10-2 | CASSGAVSSGGYEQYF | TGCGCCAGCAGTGGGGCCGTCTCTAGCGGGGGCTACGAGCAGTACTTC
TRBJ2-7 | - | - | TRBV5-4 | CASSLGSPGDYEQYF | TGTGCCAGCAGCTTAGGGAGCCCGGGAGACTACGAGCAGTACTTC
TRBJ1-1 | - | once | TRBV19 | CASSIGGGNTEAFF | TGTGCCAGTAGTATTGGCGGAGGGAACACTGAAGCTTTCTTT
TRBJ2-7 | - | - | TRBV10-1 | CASSARGSYEQYF | TGCGCCAGCAGTGCCAGGGGCTCCTACGAGCAGTACTTC
TRBJ1-2 | - | - | TRBV5-1 | CASSLGSSYGYTF | TGCGCCAGCAGCTTGGGGTCGAGCTATGGCTACACCTTC
TRBJ1-1 | - | - | TRBV29-1 | CSGERGGAFF | TGCAGCGGTGAGAGGGGAGGGGCTTTCTTT
TRBJ1-2 | - | - | TRBV28 | CASSGPFRAGYTF | TGTGCCAGCAGTGGCCCTTTCAGGGCTGGCTACACCTTC
TRBJ2-3 | TRBD2 | - | TRBV4-1 | CASSQDLAGGRDTQYF | TGCGCCAGCAGCCAAGATTTGGCGGGAGGAAGGGATACGCAGTATTTT
TRBJ1-1 | TRBD1 | - | TRBV4-1 | CASSQGTGDTEAFF | TGCGCCAGCAGCCAAGGGACAGGGGATACTGAAGCTTTCTTT
TRBJ2-2 | TRBD1 | once | TRBV4-2 | CASSQGDRSAGELFF | TGTGCCAGCAGCCAAGGGGACAGGTCGGCCGGGGAGCTGTTTTTT
TRBJ1-2 | - | few | TRBV6-6 | CASSYSEGSATTDF | TGTGCCAGCAGTTACTCAGAGGGTTCTGCTACTACCGACTTC
TRBJ2-4 | TRBD2 | - | TRBV7-8 | CASSAGLGLNIQYF | TGTGCCAGCAGCGCGGGACTAGGTCTGAACATTCAGTACTTC
TRBJ2-5 | - | - | TRBV11-2 | CASSLERGETQYF | TGTGCCAGCAGCTTAGAAAGGGGGGAGACCCAGTACTTC
TRBJ1-2 | - | once | TRBV19 | CASSLAGLGYGYTF | TGTGCCAGTAGTCTTGCAGGACTTGGCTATGGCTACACCTTC